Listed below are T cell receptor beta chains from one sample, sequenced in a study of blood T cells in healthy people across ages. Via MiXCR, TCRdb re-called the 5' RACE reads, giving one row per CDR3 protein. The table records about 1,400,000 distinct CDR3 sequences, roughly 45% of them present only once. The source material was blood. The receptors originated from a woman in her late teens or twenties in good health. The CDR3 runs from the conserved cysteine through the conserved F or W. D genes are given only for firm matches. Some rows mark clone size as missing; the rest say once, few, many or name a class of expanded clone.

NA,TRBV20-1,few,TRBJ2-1,CSARPGSEQFF,TGCAGTGCTCGACCAGGGAGTGAGCAGTTCTTC
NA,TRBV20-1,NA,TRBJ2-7,CSARGGSSYNEQYF,TGCAGTGCTAGAGGCGGAAGCTCCTACAATGAGCAGTACTTC
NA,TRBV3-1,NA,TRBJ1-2,CASSQERATFYGYTF,TGTGCCAGCAGCCAAGAAAGGGCCACCTTCTATGGCTACACCTTC
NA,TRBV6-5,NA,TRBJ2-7,CASSSSGTGPYEQYF,TGTGCCAGCAGTTCCTCCGGGACGGGTCCCTACGAGCAGTACTTC
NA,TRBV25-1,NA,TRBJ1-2,CASSEYAGIFGYTF,TGTGCCAGCAGTGAATACGCAGGGATCTTCGGCTACACCTTC
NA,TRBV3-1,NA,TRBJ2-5,CASSYQTRAQYF,TGTGCCAGCAGCTACCAGACCCGGGCCCAGTACTTC
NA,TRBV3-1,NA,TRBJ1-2,CATAGGANYGYTF,TGTGCCACCGCGGGTGGGGCTAACTATGGCTACACCTTC
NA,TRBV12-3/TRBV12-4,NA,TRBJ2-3,CASSLIRSGSDTQYF,TGTGCCAGCAGTTTAATCAGGTCCGGGTCAGATACGCAGTATTTT
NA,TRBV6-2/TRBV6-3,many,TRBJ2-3,CASSYLGDTQYF,TGTGCCAGCAGTTATTTAGGAGATACGCAGTATTTT
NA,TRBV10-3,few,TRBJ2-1,CAIRGGGVSYNEQFF,TGTGCCATCAGGGGAGGGGGAGTGTCCTACAATGAGCAGTTCTTC
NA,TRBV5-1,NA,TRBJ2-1,CASSLGDKGSYNEQFF,TGCGCCAGCAGCTTGGGGGACAAGGGATCCTACAATGAGCAGTTCTTC
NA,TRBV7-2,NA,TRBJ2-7,CASSLVPAGHPSYEQYF,TGTGCCAGCAGCTTAGTGCCGGCGGGGCACCCTTCCTACGAGCAGTACTTC
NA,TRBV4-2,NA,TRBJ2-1,CASSQDPRDLTYNEQFF,TGTGCCAGCAGCCAAGATCCCCGGGACTTGACCTACAATGAGCAGTTCTTC
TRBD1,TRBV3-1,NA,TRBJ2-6,CASSLIGGGSGANVLTF,TGTGCCAGCAGCCTGATAGGGGGCGGCTCTGGGGCCAACGTCCTGACTTTC
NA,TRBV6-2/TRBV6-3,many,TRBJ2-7,CASSRQAYEQYF,TGTGCCAGCAGTCGACAGGCTTACGAGCAGTACTTC
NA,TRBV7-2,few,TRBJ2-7,CASSFSNLYEQYF,TGTGCCAGCAGCTTCTCCAACCTCTACGAGCAGTACTTC
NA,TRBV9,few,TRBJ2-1,CASSVGFYNEQFF,TGTGCCAGCAGCGTAGGGTTTTACAATGAGCAGTTCTTC
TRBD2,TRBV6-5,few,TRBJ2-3,CASSSSGSPTDTQYF,TGTGCCAGCAGTTCGAGCGGGAGTCCCACAGATACGCAGTATTTT
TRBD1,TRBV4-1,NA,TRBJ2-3,CASSQADRVDTQYF,TGCGCCAGCAGCCAAGCCGACAGGGTAGATACGCAGTATTTT
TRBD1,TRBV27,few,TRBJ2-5,CASSLQSDRVPETQYF,TGTGCCAGCAGTTTGCAGAGCGACAGGGTGCCGGAGACCCAGTACTTC
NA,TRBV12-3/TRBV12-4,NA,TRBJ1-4,CASSPHDSRPEKLFF,TGTGCCAGCAGTCCGCATGACAGTCGCCCTGAAAAACTGTTTTTT
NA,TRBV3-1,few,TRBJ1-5,CASSQGLTANQPQHF,TGTGCCAGCAGCCAAGGGTTGACGGCCAATCAGCCCCAGCATTTT
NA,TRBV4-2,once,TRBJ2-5,CASSLTTLTLQETQYF,TGTGCCAGCAGCCTCACGACCCTAACCCTGCAAGAGACCCAGTACTTC
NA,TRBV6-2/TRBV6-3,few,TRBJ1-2,CASSLQTANYGYTF,TGTGCCAGCAGCCTGCAGACGGCTAACTATGGCTACACCTTC
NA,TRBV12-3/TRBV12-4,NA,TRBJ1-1,CASSPRTGRGTEAFF,TGTGCCAGCAGTCCCCGGACGGGTCGAGGGACTGAAGCTTTCTTT
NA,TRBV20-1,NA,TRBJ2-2,CSATKGTGELFF,TGCAGTGCTACCAAAGGGACCGGGGAGCTGTTTTTT
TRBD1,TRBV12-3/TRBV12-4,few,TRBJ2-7,CASSLWITGVGEQYF,TGTGCCAGCAGTTTATGGATAACAGGGGTGGGGGAGCAGTACTTC
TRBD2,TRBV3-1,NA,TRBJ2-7,CASSHILAGAYEQYF,TGTGCCAGCAGCCACATACTAGCGGGAGCCTACGAGCAGTACTTC
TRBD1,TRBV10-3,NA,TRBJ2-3,CAISDPPGQGADTQYF,TGTGCCATCAGTGATCCACCGGGACAGGGAGCAGATACGCAGTATTTT
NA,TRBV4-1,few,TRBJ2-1,CASSQDELANLNEQFF,TGCGCCAGCAGCCAAGATGAACTAGCCAATCTCAATGAGCAGTTCTTC
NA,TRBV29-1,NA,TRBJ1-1,CSVTTGGSAFF,TGCAGCGTTACCACGGGGGGTTCGGCTTTCTTT